One sample yielded the 19 T cell receptor beta chains listed below, sequenced in a study of beta chain features in type 1 diabetes. Expressed TCRB transcripts were sequenced, since all the RNA that had been isolated was reverse transcribed. Here immunoSEQ multiplex PCR was the method, and the copy in TCRdb shows in-frame clones only, minus some. The sample lists some 350,000 clones; about 10% were seen once. Overall study results and limits: Shorter TCRB CDR3s, moderately but significantly so, marked every one of the four CD4+ subsets in Type 1 diabetes patients.

Antigen specificity for these receptors is unknown. The sequencing sample was made of central memory CD4+ T cells from blood. These receptors originate from a man aged 25-40 years with type 1 diabetes.

This clone was observed a few times. This rearrangement joins TRBV7-9 to TRBJ2-3; 8 bases are a match to TRBD1. This CDR3 region has 15 residues. V was pared by 3 bases and J by 2 bases, with 4 bases of the junction left unmatched. Germline-derived CDR1 and CDR2 are SEHNR and FQNEAQ (reference sequence). CDR3 nucleotide sequence: TGTGCCAGCAGCTTCGGACAGGGAAACACAGATACGCAGTATTTT. As protein: CASSFGQGNTDTQYF.

The chain is built from TRBV7-3 and TRBJ1-3, with no clear D. The CDR3 is made up of 17 amino acids. V dropped 7 bases and J dropped 1 base, with 20 bases sitting between them. Per the germline V gene, CDR1 is SGHTA and CDR2 is FQGTGA. The CDR3 nucleotides read TGTGCCAGCACCAAAGACCTGAGGCGGGATTCTGGAAACACCATATATTTT. Its translation is CASTKDLRRDSGNTIYF.

Many counts were recorded for this clone. The gene calls are TRBV19 and TRBJ1-5; D remains ambiguous. In germline, CDR1 is LNHDA, CDR2 SQIVND (reference sequence). The CDR3 is 12 amino acids. Trimming removed 3 bases from V and 7 bases from J, with 7 bases in between. The CDR3 loop is CASSMARQPQHF. DNA of the CDR3: TGTGCCAGTAGTATGGCCCGGCAGCCCCAGCATTTT.

This rearrangement joins TRBV27 to TRBJ2-1; 10 bases line up with TRBD2. V shed 5 bases, J shed 1 base, and the junction held 5 bases outside the gene matches. The CDR3 totals 16 residues. Germline CDR1 reads MNHEY; CDR2 reads SMNVEV (reference sequence). CDR3 coding DNA: TGTGCCAGCAGTACCCTACTAGCGGGATCCTACAATGAGCAGTTCTTC. This translates into CASSTLLAGSYNEQFF.

There are a few counts of this clone. The rearrangement links TRBV7-2 to TRBJ2-3, with TRBD2 matching over 9 bases. Germline trimming cut 2 bases from V and 1 base from J; bases unmatched to any gene: 4. CDR3 length: 16 residues. Looked up from germline, CDR1 is SGHTA and CDR2 is FQGNSA. CDR3 sequence (DNA): TGTGCCAGCAGCTTATTCGGCGGGAGGGGCACAGATACGCAGTATTTT. It encodes CASSLFGGRGTDTQYF.

A few counts support this clone. The V and J genes are TRBV2 and TRBJ2-1; TRBD2 matches at 9 bases. The CDR3 runs 15 residues. The germline CDR1 and CDR2 sequences are SNHLY and FYNNEI. The junction had 6 bases not matched to a gene; V was cut back by 3 bases and J by 6 bases. CDR3 coding DNA: TGTGCCAGCAGTGACCTTAGCGGGAGCGGCAATGAGCAGTTCTTC. It is translated as CASSDLSGSGNEQFF.

This chain connects TRBV5-4 to TRBJ2-3; 8 bases map to TRBD2. V shed 4 bases and J 2 bases; nucleotides not matched to a gene: 9. The germline V gene encodes CDR1 SGHNT and CDR2 YYREEE (reference sequence). The CDR3 runs to 16 residues. CDR3: CASSPEIAGYTDTQYF. The CDR3 nucleotides are TGTGCCAGCAGCCCGGAGATAGCGGGGTACACAGATACGCAGTATTTT.

This clone has only a few counts. Other DNA sequences in this specimen translate into the identical CDR3. In DNA form, the CDR3 reads TGTGCCAGCAGTGACCATCGGGGACAGGGTAAAAGGAATGAGCAGTTCTTC. Its translation: CASSDHRGQGKRNEQFF. This chain links TRBV25-1 with TRBJ2-1, with 9 bases that match TRBD1. The CDR3 spans 17 residues. The trim removed 3 bases at V and 7 bases at J, leaving 13 bases unmatched. Germline loops: CDR1 MGHDK, CDR2 SYGVNS.

The J gene is TRBJ2-1, the V gene TRBV11-3, with 8 bases aligning to TRBD1. Germline V gene lookup returns CDR1 SGHNT and CDR2 YENEEA. Germline trimming cut 5 bases from V and 5 bases from J; bases unmatched to any gene: 2. The CDR3 loop spans 13 amino acids. This CDR3 is CASSTGGNNEQFF. CDR3 bases: TGTGCCAGCAGCACAGGGGGGAACAATGAGCAGTTCTTC.

This clone appeared a few times. V usage is TRBV10-2 and J usage is TRBJ2-7; weak D call: TRBD1 (5 bases). The germline CDR1 and CDR2 sequences are WSHSY and SAAADI. This CDR3 comprises 9 residues. V shed 10 bases and J shed 4 bases, with 5 bases lying between them. CDR3 in DNA: TGCGCCACAGGGTACGAGCAGTACTTC. It specifies CATGYEQYF.

In its sample, this clone was seen a few times. The chain couples TRBV7-2 to TRBJ2-2; D is unresolved. CDR3 length: 14 residues. CDR1 SGHTA and CDR2 FQGNSA come from the germline V gene. With 1 base removed from V and 3 bases from J, the gap between germline ends came to 6 bases. CDR3 sequence reads: CASSLVRDTGELFF. The CDR3 DNA follows: TGTGCCAGCAGCTTAGTTAGGGACACCGGGGAGCTGTTTTTT.

This clone has more than one count but fewer than ten. This chain links TRBV9 with TRBJ2-1; tentative D call: TRBD2 (5 bases). Trimming removed 3 bases from V and 7 bases from J, with 17 bases in between. The CDR3 has 15 amino acids. The germline gives CDR1 SGDLS, CDR2 YYNGEE. The DNA for the CDR3 is TGTGCCAGCAGCGCCCTAGCTGTCGGGGATAATGAGCAGTTCTTC. Translated, it gives CASSALAVGDNEQFF.

The chain couples TRBV28 to TRBJ1-4; D not resolved. Trimming left V 4 bases short and J 0 bases short, with 9 bases between. The CDR3 is made up of 15 amino acids. The germline CDR1 and CDR2 sequences are MDHEN and SYDVKM. The CDR3 loop is CASSSLISTNEKLFF. The CDR3 DNA is TGTGCCAGCAGTTCGTTAATTTCAACTAATGAAAAACTGTTTTTT.

This chain links TRBV11-3 with TRBJ2-1; D may be TRBD1 (6 bases). The CDR3 extends over 16 amino acids. Trimming removed 2 bases from V and 0 bases from J, with 11 bases in between. CDR1 and CDR2 from the germline V gene are SGHNT and YENEEA. DNA for the CDR3: TGTGCCAGCAGCTTATTCGGGGACATCTCCTACAATGAGCAGTTCTTC. This gives the protein CASSLFGDISYNEQFF. The variable domain in full, with the rest retrieved from reference TRBV11-3 and TRBJ2-1, is EAGVVQSPRYKIIEKKQPVAFWCNPISGHNTLYWYLQNLGQGPELLIRYENEEAVDDSQLPKDRFSAERLKGVDSTLKIQPAELGDSAVYLCASSLFGDISYNEQFFGPGTRLTVL.

In this sample, this clone turned up a few times. Other DNA sequences in this specimen translate into the identical CDR3. The chain joins TRBV4-3 to TRBJ2-3, with TRBD2 identical over 9 bases. The J segment lost 3 bases and the V segment lost 2 bases, leaving 12 bases of the junction unmatched. Per germline, CDR1 LGHNA and CDR2 YSLEER. The CDR3 loop spans 18 amino acids. The CDR3 coding sequence is TGCGCCAGCAGCCAAAGGGGACTAGCAGAGCGTAGGACAGATACGCAGTATTTT. It encodes CASSQRGLAERRTDTQYF.

V is TRBV11-2 and J is TRBJ2-1, with 8 positions matching TRBD2. V was pared by 5 bases and J by 3 bases, with 9 bases of the junction left unmatched. Germline V gene data show CDR1 as SGHAT and CDR2 as FQNNGV. The CDR3 contains 16 residues. The CDR3 loop is CASSILTSGLYNEQFF. CDR3 nucleotides: TGTGCCAGCAGCATACTCACTAGCGGACTCTACAATGAGCAGTTCTTC.

The CDR3 DNA reads TGTGCCAGCAGCCCACCTTATAGCCAAGAGACCCAGTACTTC. Residues: CASSPPYSQETQYF. J is TRBJ2-5 and V is TRBV11-2; D remains ambiguous. Trimming shortened V by 5 bases and J by 1 base, and 11 bases separated the two germline ends. Per the germline V gene, CDR1 is SGHAT and CDR2 is FQNNGV. The CDR3 sequence is 14 residues long.

This clone showed up many times. This chain links TRBV4-1 with TRBJ1-1; 12 nucleotides agree with TRBD1. From germline, CDR1 is MGHRA and CDR2 YSYEKL. This CDR3 contains 15 residues. V lost 4 bases, J lost 5 bases, and 5 bases stayed unmatched. The CDR3: CASSRDRGLSTEAFF. The CDR3 DNA is TGCGCCAGCAGCCGGGACAGGGGGCTGAGTACTGAAGCTTTCTTT.

This clone was recorded a few times. The chain links TRBV2 to TRBJ1-3; D possibly corresponds to TRBD1 (6 bases). Germline loops: CDR1 SNHLY, CDR2 FYNNEI. The V end lost 6 bases, the J end lost 0 bases, and 15 bases lay between the germline ends. CDR3 length: 16 amino acids. The CDR3 DNA follows: TGTGCCAGCAGATTAACCAGGGGAGGCTCTGGAAACACCATATATTTT. As protein: CASRLTRGGSGNTIYF.